What follows are 21 T cell receptor beta chains derived from one specimen sequenced in a study of vaccination effects on CD4 cells after COVID-19 (dated by TCRdb to about 2022). In the ViraFEST assay, PBMC were stimulated with viral peptide pools, and TCR sequencing was then used to find antigen-specific CD4+ T cell clonotypes based on their expansion. After less than 13 days of culture, CD4+ T cells were isolated with the EasySep CD4+ T cell isolation kit. PCR-confirmed SARS-CoV-2 infection had occurred in convalescent patients between March and December 2020, before the Alpha, Beta and Delta variants emerged in the United States. Their cognate antigens are unknown. The protocol used for the library was the immunoSEQ multiplex PCR assay. Sourced from immuneACCESS, this table was stored by TCRdb with only in-frame sequences that have V and J called. A share of the clones is absent; for the studies checked, an unresolved V gene accounts for under half, and the remainder has no known explanation. Counted in this sample were 35,000 to 40,000 clones; about 78% of them appeared once. The ten largest clonotypes hold about 18% of the sample.

The sequencing here drew on CD4+ T cells from PBMCs cultured with HCoV-NL63 spike peptides, taken before COVID-19 vaccination. Interpreted using the paper, the cell subset or site label stands for: HCoV-NL63 spike overlapping peptide pool stimulation. These receptors all stem from a human donor who had a prior SARS-CoV-2 infection.

This clone was counted a few times. The chain uses TRBV28 and TRBJ2-7; D ambiguous. CDR3 length equals 13 residues. Trimming removed 1 base at V and 3 bases at J, with 7 bases between. The germline V gene encodes CDR1 MDHEN and CDR2 SYDVKM. CDR3 protein: CASSLSPRYEQYF. In nucleotides, the CDR3 is TGTGCCAGCAGTTTATCCCCCCGCTACGAGCAGTACTTC.

The chain joins TRBV9 to TRBJ2-5; the D gene could be TRBD1 or TRBD2 (5 bases each). The CDR3 totals 14 residues. Trimming removed 0 bases at V and 1 base at J, with 7 bases between. Germline V gene lookup returns CDR1 SGDLS and CDR2 YYNGEE. The CDR3 bases are TGTGCCAGCAGCGTAGGAGGGGTCCAAGAGACCCAGTACTTC. It yields the protein CASSVGGVQETQYF.

V gene TRBV4-2 combines with J gene TRBJ1-2, with TRBD1 identical over 8 bases. This CDR3 is 15 amino acids long. The germline V gene encodes CDR1 LGHNA and CDR2 YNFKEQ. V shed 0 bases, J shed 6 bases, and the junction held 6 bases outside the gene matches. The CDR3 DNA sequence: TGTGCCAGCAGCCAAGATTATGCAGGGGGCGATGGCTACACCTTC. Encoded protein: CASSQDYAGGDGYTF.

V usage is TRBV7-9 and J usage is TRBJ2-5; D is unresolved. Germline lookup yields CDR1 SEHNR and CDR2 FQNEAQ (reference sequence). Trimming removed 5 bases at V and 2 bases at J, with 6 bases between. The length of the CDR3 is 12 residues. CDR3 amino acids: CASSPVQETQYF. The CDR3 coding sequence is TGTGCCAGCAGCCCAGTACAAGAGACCCAGTACTTC.

This chain connects TRBV11-1 to TRBJ2-3; possibly TRBD2 for D (6 bases). Trimming shortened V by 4 bases and J by 3 bases, and 14 bases separated the two germline ends. The CDR3 covers 15 residues. Germline values: CDR1 SGHAT, CDR2 FQDESV (reference sequence). CDR3 sequence (DNA): TGTGCCAGCAGCTCGGGGGACTTACTAACAGATACGCAGTATTTT. Translating it yields CASSSGDLLTDTQYF. Based on the CDR3 plus reference TRBV11-1 and TRBJ2-3, the full variable domain is EAEVAQSPRYKITEKSQAVAFWCDPISGHATLYWYRQILGQGPELLVQFQDESVVDDSQLPKDRFSAERLKGVDSTLKIQPAELGDSAMYLCASSSGDLLTDTQYFGPGTRLTVL.

This chain connects TRBV7-2 to TRBJ2-7; D ambiguous. Looked up from germline, CDR1 is SGHTA and CDR2 is FQGNSA. Between the trimmed V and J ends, which lost 3 bases and 4 bases, there was a span of 13 bases. This CDR3 is built from 14 residues. CDR3 protein: CASSLSLGRYEQYF. CDR3 DNA: TGTGCCAGCAGCTTGAGTCTCGGTCGATACGAGCAGTACTTC.

The chain links TRBV7-9 to TRBJ2-3; D is possibly TRBD1 or TRBD2 (7 bases each). CDR1 SEHNR and CDR2 FQNEAQ come from the germline V gene (reference sequence). Trimming left V 5 bases short and J 5 bases short, with 14 bases between. The CDR3 is 14 residues long. CDR3: CASSPGGGGDTQYF. CDR3 bases: TGTGCCAGCAGCCCAGGGGGGGGCGGAGATACGCAGTATTTT.

This clone was recorded only once. The chain carries TRBV27 and TRBJ2-5; D gene ambiguous. CDR1 is MNHEY and CDR2 is SMNVEV in the germline V gene (reference sequence). Trimming cost V 5 bases and J 2 bases, with 12 bases left between them. The CDR3 has 14 residues. The CDR3 DNA follows: TGTGCCAGCAGTGACCTACTGGCACAAGAGACCCAGTACTTC. This translates into CASSDLLAQETQYF.

The rearrangement joins TRBV11-3 to TRBJ2-4; 9 bases map to TRBD1. This CDR3 is 16 amino acids long. In germline, CDR1 is SGHNT, CDR2 YENEEA. J gave up 1 base and V 5 bases, and 6 bases lay outside the gene matches. CDR3 sequence: CASSPWTGVAKNIQYF. CDR3 sequence (DNA): TGTGCCAGCAGCCCTTGGACAGGGGTGGCCAAAAACATTCAGTACTTC.

V is TRBV6-4 and J is TRBJ1-5, with TRBD1 identical over 7 bases. CDR3 size: 17 residues. The germline V gene encodes CDR1 MRHNA and CDR2 SNTAGT. The J segment lost 0 bases and the V segment lost 6 bases, leaving 11 bases of the junction unmatched. DNA of the CDR3: TGTGCCAGCAGAGAGGACAGGCTGAGATATAGCAATCAGCCCCAGCATTTT. Translated: CASREDRLRYSNQPQHF.

This rearrangement joins TRBV7-2 to TRBJ1-3; no firm D call. Trimming removed 0 bases at V and 0 bases at J, with 6 bases between. This CDR3 is 15 amino acids long. Germline assignment: CDR1 SGHTA and CDR2 FQGNSA. CDR3 loop: CASSLADASGNTIYF. DNA for the CDR3: TGTGCCAGCAGCTTAGCCGACGCCTCTGGAAACACCATATATTTT.

This clone has just one count. The V and J genes are TRBV3-1 (or the pseudogene TRBV3-2) and TRBJ2-2; the D gene could be TRBD1 or TRBD2 (5 bases each). Germline-derived CDR1 and CDR2 are LGHDT and YNNKEL (reference sequence). The CDR3 runs 16 residues. V was pared by 1 base and J by 5 bases, with 14 bases between. The CDR3 reads CASSQAFLAGTGELFF. The CDR3 region has the DNA TGTGCCAGCAGCCAAGCCTTTCTAGCAGGGACCGGGGAGCTGTTTTTT.

This clone was seen a single time. V is TRBV7-2 and J is TRBJ2-1; D is uncertain. Trimming left V 1 base short and J 5 bases short, with 6 bases between. The CDR3 covers 13 residues. CDR1 and CDR2 (germline): SGHTA, FQGNSA. The CDR3 coding sequence is TGTGCCAGCAGCTTAGGCCTGAACAATGAGCAGTTCTTC. Protein: CASSLGLNNEQFF.

The sample holds a few counts of this clone. The chain combines TRBV29-1 with TRBJ1-1; D gene unclear. Germline V gene data show CDR1 as SQVTM and CDR2 as ANQGSEA. V lost 5 bases, J lost 3 bases, and 16 bases lay in between. The CDR3 contains 14 residues. CDR3 nucleotide sequence: TGCAGCGTTATGGAGGGCTGGGCGTACACTGAAGCTTTCTTT. Residues: CSVMEGWAYTEAFF. The full variable domain, its missing parts supplied by reference TRBV29-1 and TRBJ1-1, is SAVISQKPSRDICQRGTSLTIQCQVDSQVTMMFWYRQQPGQSLTLIATANQGSEATYESGFVIDKFPISRPNLTFSTLTVSNMSPEDSSIYLCSVMEGWAYTEAFFGQGTRLTVV.

This clone was seen a handful of times. V gene TRBV10-3 combines with J gene TRBJ1-1; D unresolved. Trimming pared 3 bases from V and 5 bases from J, leaving 7 bases between. This CDR3 has 12 amino acids. CDR1 ENHRY and CDR2 SYGVKD come from the germline V gene. For the CDR3, the DNA is TGTGCCATCAGTGAATGGGGAACTGAAGCTTTCTTT. It specifies CAISEWGTEAFF.

This clone occurred a few times. The V and J genes are TRBV11-2 and TRBJ2-7; D is undetermined. CDR1 is SGHAT and CDR2 is FQNNGV in the germline V gene. The CDR3 is 13 amino acids. Trimming removed 8 bases from V and 4 bases from J, with 15 bases in between. CDR3: CASSKPRSYEQYF. The CDR3 region has the DNA TGTGCCAGCTCAAAACCGCGGTCATACGAGCAGTACTTC.

This clone was seen more than once but under ten times. The CDR3 spells CASSVGTADSPLHF. The CDR3 DNA follows: TGTGCCAGCAGTGTTGGGACAGCAGATTCACCCCTCCACTTT. V is TRBV2 and J is TRBJ1-6; 7 nucleotides agree with TRBD1. Trimming took 4 bases from V and 8 from J; bases not matched to a gene: 5. The germline V gene encodes CDR1 SNHLY and CDR2 FYNNEI. CDR3 size: 14 residues.

In this sample, this clone turned up a few times. The CDR3 sequence: CASNAGGDSPLHF. The DNA for the CDR3 is TGCGCCAGCAACGCAGGGGGGGACTCACCCCTCCACTTT. The chain carries TRBV5-1 and TRBJ1-6; 7 bases are shared with TRBD1. Germline trimming cut 6 bases from V and 10 bases from J; bases unmatched to any gene: 7. CDR3 length: 13 amino acids. CDR1 and CDR2 (germline): SGHRS, YFSETQ.

The chain carries TRBV6-2 or TRBV6-3 and TRBJ2-4; a weak D match, TRBD1 (6 bases). The CDR3 covers 15 residues. V gave up 6 bases and J gave up 12 bases, with 24 bases separating them. Germline values: CDR1 MNHEY, CDR2 SVGEGT. CDR3 sequence reads: CASRPTGTPPGGQYF. In nucleotides, the CDR3 is TGTGCCAGCAGACCTACCGGGACACCACCTGGGGGTCAGTACTTC.

The chain joins TRBV6-5 to TRBJ2-1; 7 positions match TRBD2. Germline loops: CDR1 MNHEY, CDR2 SVGAGI. V shed 6 bases, J shed 7 bases, and the junction held 6 bases outside the gene matches. The CDR3 length is 13 residues. CDR3 nucleotides: TGTGCCAGCAGGCAAGGACTAGTAAATGAGCAGTTCTTC. As protein: CASRQGLVNEQFF.

The chain has TRBV5-1 and TRBJ2-6; no clear D gene. The V and J ends lost 0 bases and 2 bases respectively, with 6 bases between them. Germline CDR1 and CDR2: SGHRS and YFSETQ. The CDR3 runs 15 residues. This CDR3 reads CASSLGSAGANVLTF. The CDR3 DNA is TGCGCCAGCAGCTTGGGATCCGCTGGGGCCAACGTCCTGACTTTC. Supplemented by reference TRBV5-1 and TRBJ2-6, the full variable domain reads KAGVTQTPRYLIKTRGQQVTLSCSPISGHRSVSWYQQTPGQGLQFLFEYFSETQRNKGNFPGRFSGRQFSNSRSEMNVSTLELGDSALYLCASSLGSAGANVLTFGAGSRLTVL.